The next 12 T cell receptor beta chains were all read from a single sample in a study of cytotoxic CD8 clonotypes in ibrutinib-treated CLL. Generated by immunoSEQ multiplex PCR, the TCRdb table keeps only in-frame clones and is missing some. Here the sample spans approximately 320,000 clones, 60% to 80% being singletons. The starting material was PBMCs, obtained after 36 months of ibrutinib treatment. Receptors originate from a human donor with chronic lymphocytic leukemia.

The CDR3 sequence is CASSSLDRRNTEAFF. The DNA for the CDR3 is TGTGCCAGCAGCTCGCTGGACAGGAGGAACACTGAAGCTTTCTTT. The V call is TRBV5-6, the J call TRBJ1-1; 7 bases are shared with TRBD1. The CDR3 has 15 residues. V dropped 3 bases and J dropped 1; count of bases not matched to a gene: 6. Germline V CDR1 and CDR2: SGHDT, YYEEEE.

The chain uses TRBV27 and TRBJ2-1; D is perhaps TRBD2 (5 bases). The CDR3 has 15 amino acids. CDR1 is MNHEY and CDR2 is SMNVEV in the germline V gene (reference sequence). Between the trimmed V and J ends, which lost 5 bases and 2 bases, there was a span of 13 bases. The CDR3 spells CASSISTGAYNEQFF. CDR3 in DNA: TGTGCCAGCAGTATCTCAACCGGGGCCTACAATGAGCAGTTCTTC.

V gene TRBV29-1 combines with J gene TRBJ2-1, with 9 bases identical to TRBD1. Germline trimming cut 5 bases from V and 4 bases from J; bases unmatched to any gene: 9. The CDR3 loop spans 15 amino acids. CDR1 is SQVTM and CDR2 is ANQGSEA in the germline V gene. The CDR3 protein is CSVPGTGKGYNEQFF. The DNA of the CDR3 is TGCAGCGTTCCCGGGACAGGGAAGGGTTACAATGAGCAGTTCTTC.

This rearrangement joins TRBV7-2 to TRBJ2-1, with D uncertain. Trimming stripped 5 bases from V and 0 bases from J, with 11 bases between. The CDR3 covers 15 residues. CDR1 and CDR2 (germline): SGHTA, FQGNSA. Here the CDR3 reads CASSQQFSSYNEQFF. The CDR3 DNA follows: TGTGCCAGCAGCCAACAGTTTAGCTCCTACAATGAGCAGTTCTTC. The full variable domain, in which reference TRBV7-2 and TRBJ2-1 provide the parts outside the CDR3, is GAGVSQSPSNKVTEKGKDVELRCDPISGHTALYWYRQSLGQGLEFLIYFQGNSAPDKSGLPSDRFSAERTGGSVSTLTIQRTQQEDSAVYLCASSQQFSSYNEQFFGPGTRLTVL.

The chain recombines TRBV18 with TRBJ1-2; D unclear. This CDR3 contains 12 residues. Germline V gene sequence: CDR1 KGHSH, CDR2 LQKENI. V gave up 2 bases and J gave up 8 bases, with 9 bases separating them. The CDR3 region is CASSPGSDGYTF. CDR3 in DNA: TGTGCCAGCTCACCAGGGTCGGACGGCTACACCTTC.

This rearrangement joins TRBV29-1 to TRBJ1-1, with 7 bases aligning to TRBD1. This CDR3 contains 13 residues. CDR1 is SQVTM, CDR2 ANQGSEA, per germline. The V and J ends lost 8 bases and 1 base, in that order; junction bases with no gene match: 7. The DNA of the CDR3 is TGCAGCTTCCGGGACAGTGAGAACACTGAAGCTTTCTTT. It is translated as CSFRDSENTEAFF.

This chain connects TRBV15 to TRBJ2-4; tentative D call: TRBD1 (5 bases). This CDR3 region has 17 residues. The ends were cut back, 0 bases at V and 0 bases at J, with 12 bases in the middle. Germline CDR1 LNHNV, CDR2 YYDKDF (reference sequence). The DNA of the CDR3 is TGTGCCACCAGCAGAGATCGGTCAGGGCTAGCCAAAAACATTCAGTACTTC. Its translation: CATSRDRSGLAKNIQYF.

The rearrangement uses TRBV5-1 and TRBJ1-6; D remains ambiguous. V lost 2 bases and J 6 bases, leaving 9 bases between the germline ends. The germline gives CDR1 SGHRS, CDR2 YFSETQ. The CDR3 loop spans 14 amino acids. This chain's CDR3 is CASSLKGTNSPLHF. CDR3 nucleotide sequence: TGCGCCAGCAGCTTAAAGGGCACTAATTCACCCCTCCACTTT.

The CDR3 spells CSVEDLDKGYGYTF. In DNA, the CDR3 is TGCAGCGTTGAAGATCTGGACAAAGGCTATGGCTACACCTTC. The V call is TRBV29-1, the J call TRBJ1-2; a weak D match, TRBD1 (5 bases). CDR3 size: 14 residues. Germline CDR1 is SQVTM and CDR2 is ANQGSEA. Between the trimmed V and J ends, which lost 0 bases and 4 bases, there was a span of 12 bases. Variable domain in full (rest from reference TRBV29-1 and TRBJ1-2): SAVISQKPSRDICQRGTSLTIQCQVDSQVTMMFWYRQQPGQSLTLIATANQGSEATYESGFVIDKFPISRPNLTFSTLTVSNMSPEDSSIYLCSVEDLDKGYGYTFGSGTRLTVV.

V usage is TRBV6-5 and J usage is TRBJ2-7, with D uncertain. There are 16 residues in the CDR3. Germline CDR1 reads MNHEY; CDR2 reads SVGAGI. V gave up 0 bases and J gave up 2 bases, with 14 bases separating them. CDR3 coding DNA: TGTGCCAGCAGTTACTCGGGTGTTTCGGAGACCTACGAGCAGTACTTC. As protein: CASSYSGVSETYEQYF.

This clone was picked up many times. The CDR3 reads CASSLGGYGYTF. In DNA form, the CDR3 reads TGTGCCAGCAGCTTAGGGGGTTATGGCTACACCTTC. The chain uses TRBV7-9 and TRBJ1-2; D gene unclear. CDR3 size: 12 residues. V was shortened by 1 base and J by 5 bases, with 5 bases between the two germline ends. Germline V lookup: CDR1 SEHNR, CDR2 FQNEAQ (reference sequence). The variable domain in full, with the rest retrieved from reference TRBV7-9 and TRBJ1-2, is DTGVSQNPRHKITKRGQNVTFRCDPISEHNRLYWYRQTLGQGPEFLTYFQNEAQLEKSRLLSDRFSAERPKGSFSTLEIQRTEQGDSAMYLCASSLGGYGYTFGSGTRLTVV.

The V call is TRBV5-4, the J call TRBJ2-5, with TRBD2 matching 10 bases. With V trimmed by 4 bases and J by 5 bases, 5 bases remained unmatched. The germline CDR1 and CDR2 sequences are SGHNT and YYREEE (reference sequence). CDR3 length: 14 amino acids. CDR3 in amino acids: CASSRLAGEETQYF. CDR3 nucleotides: TGTGCCAGCAGCCGTCTAGCGGGAGAGGAGACCCAGTACTTC.